A single sample is the source of the 15 T cell receptor beta chains below, sequenced in a study of blood T cell repertoires in COVID-19. Assay: immunoSEQ multiplex PCR; the TCRdb copy retains only in-frame clones and omits some. The sample has around 200,000 clones, around nine tenths seen once. Sequenced sample: peripheral blood. These receptors all stem from a man between 18 and 29 years old with active or convalescent COVID-19.

The chain joins TRBV5-6 to TRBJ2-7, with D maybe TRBD2 (6 bases). V dropped 4 bases and J dropped 0 bases, with 11 bases sitting between them. The germline CDR1 and CDR2 sequences are SGHDT and YYEEEE. The CDR3 is 14 residues long. The CDR3 loop is CASSPVTSSYEQYF. In nucleotides, the CDR3 is TGTGCCAGCAGCCCGGTGACTAGCTCCTACGAGCAGTACTTC.

The gene calls are TRBV11-3 and TRBJ2-1; D gene unclear. Trimming stripped 0 bases from V and 9 bases from J, with 6 bases between. This CDR3 comprises 12 residues. The germline CDR1 and CDR2 sequences are SGHNT and YENEEA. CDR3 in amino acids: CASSLDFGEQFF. Written as DNA, the CDR3 is TGTGCCAGCAGCTTAGACTTCGGTGAGCAGTTCTTC.

The V and J genes are TRBV19 and TRBJ1-1, with D possibly TRBD1 on 5 matching bases. V dropped 5 bases and J dropped 2 bases, with 9 bases sitting between them. This CDR3 spans 13 amino acids. CDR1 is LNHDA, CDR2 SQIVND, per germline (reference sequence). The CDR3, as DNA: TGTGCCAGTAGTGACCAGGGCAACACTGAAGCTTTCTTT. As protein: CASSDQGNTEAFF. The entire variable domain, with the rest obtained from reference TRBV19 and TRBJ1-1, is as follows: DGGITQSPKYLFRKEGQNVTLSCEQNLNHDAMYWYRQDPGQGLRLIYYSQIVNDFQKGDIAEGYSVSREKKESFPLTVTSAQKNPTAFYLCASSDQGNTEAFFGQGTRLTVV.

The chain joins TRBV3-1 (or the pseudogene TRBV3-2) to TRBJ2-1; TRBD2 is a possible D gene (5 bases). The germline V gene has CDR1 LGHDT and CDR2 YNNKEL (reference sequence). CDR3 length: 15 residues. V lost 4 bases and J 10 bases, leaving 20 bases between the germline ends. CDR3 DNA sequence: TGTGCCAGCAGCCCTCGTCCAGACCCACCGGGGGAGCAGTTCTTC. Translation gives CASSPRPDPPGEQFF.

This clone was counted between two and nine times. The CDR3 loop reads CASSLDVAVDEKLFF. The CDR3 bases are TGTGCCAGCAGCTTAGACGTAGCCGTAGATGAAAAACTGTTTTTT. The gene calls are TRBV7-9 and TRBJ1-4; no clear D gene. CDR1 is SEHNR, CDR2 FQNEAQ, per germline (reference sequence). The CDR3 has 15 amino acids. V was cut by 1 base and J by 6 bases, with 12 bases left in between.

This clone has only one observation. This sequence joins TRBV2 and TRBJ2-7; no definite D call. The CDR3 is 13 amino acids. The V and J ends lost 5 bases and 6 bases respectively, with 14 bases between them. Germline CDR1 SNHLY, CDR2 FYNNEI. The CDR3 region is CASSRLDSLEQYF. CDR3 nucleotides: TGTGCCAGCAGTAGACTGGATTCCCTCGAGCAGTACTTC.

J is TRBJ1-1 and V is TRBV6-6; perhaps TRBD1 as D (6 bases). In germline, CDR1 is MNHNY, CDR2 SVGAGI (reference sequence). CDR3 length: 15 amino acids. Trimming removed 6 bases from V and 3 bases from J, with 17 bases in between. CDR3: CASSNSQGIDTEAFF. DNA of the CDR3: TGTGCCAGCAGCAACTCCCAGGGGATAGACACTGAAGCTTTCTTT.

V is TRBV28 and J is TRBJ1-2, with a tentative D call TRBD1 (5 bases). V was trimmed by 1 base and J by 3 bases, leaving 9 bases between them. CDR1 is MDHEN and CDR2 is SYDVKM in the germline V gene. This CDR3 is built from 14 residues. As DNA, the CDR3 is TGTGCCAGCAGTTTATTAGGGGCTCACTATGGCTACACCTTC. Its translation is CASSLLGAHYGYTF.

This sequence joins TRBV3-1 (or the pseudogene TRBV3-2) and TRBJ2-1; 14 bases map to TRBD2. The germline V gene has CDR1 LGHDT and CDR2 YNNKEL (reference sequence). The ends lost 1 base at V and 3 bases at J; junction bases unmatched: 5. The length of the CDR3 is 18 residues. The CDR3 bases are TGTGCCAGCAGCCAAGGGGGGACTAGCGGGGGAATCTACAATGAGCAGTTCTTC. Its translation: CASSQGGTSGGIYNEQFF.

V and J are TRBV7-2 and TRBJ2-7, with a weak D call TRBD2 (6 bases). Trimming stripped 1 base from V and 0 bases from J, with 13 bases between. Germline CDR1 is SGHTA and CDR2 is FQGNSA. This CDR3 has 16 amino acids. CDR3 protein: CASSLGMAGNSYEQYF. The CDR3 nucleotides read TGTGCCAGCAGCTTAGGAATGGCGGGGAACTCCTACGAGCAGTACTTC.

The rearrangement links TRBV6-5 to TRBJ2-7, with 10 bases matching TRBD2. Germline V gene data show CDR1 as MNHEY and CDR2 as SVGAGI. This CDR3 spans 15 amino acids. With 6 bases clipped from V and 3 bases from J, the junction kept 8 bases outside the gene matches. CDR3: CASRPLAGTFYEQYF. Here the CDR3 DNA reads TGTGCCAGCAGGCCACTAGCGGGGACGTTCTACGAGCAGTACTTC.

This clone was recorded once. This chain uses TRBV27 with TRBJ2-3, with 9 bases aligning to TRBD1. The CDR3 consists of 14 residues. Trimming removed 2 bases from V and 4 bases from J; junction bases left unmatched: 1. From germline, CDR1 is MNHEY and CDR2 SMNVEV (reference sequence). The CDR3 spells CASSLNRGPDTQYF. The CDR3 DNA sequence: TGTGCCAGCAGTTTAAACAGGGGGCCAGATACGCAGTATTTT.

The chain joins TRBV2 to TRBJ2-2; 9 bases fit TRBD1. V lost 5 bases and J lost 4; bases outside the gene matches: 5. The CDR3 sequence is 15 residues long. The V gene's germline CDR1 is SNHLY and CDR2 FYNNEI. CDR3 DNA sequence: TGTGCCAGCAGTTTACAGGGGGCTGGCACCGGGGAGCTGTTTTTT. This gives the protein CASSLQGAGTGELFF.

The chain couples TRBV6-5 to TRBJ1-2; 8 positions agree with TRBD1. The CDR3 covers 15 residues. CDR1 is MNHEY, CDR2 SVGAGI, per germline. J lost 4 bases, V lost 6 bases, and 10 bases had no gene match. The CDR3 nucleotides are TGTGCCAGCAGGAAAGGACAGGGTCTTTTCTATGGCTACACCTTC. This gives the protein CASRKGQGLFYGYTF.

The V and J genes are TRBV28 and TRBJ1-2; 7 bases are a match to TRBD1. J was trimmed by 4 bases and V by 8 bases; bases with no gene match: 4. CDR3 length equals 12 residues. Germline assignment: CDR1 MDHEN and CDR2 SYDVKM. The CDR3 spells CASADRLYGYTF. In DNA form, the CDR3 reads TGTGCCAGCGCGGACAGGCTCTATGGCTACACCTTC.